The 27 T cell receptor beta chains below were found in one sample sequenced in a study of control samples from healthy donors and cancer patients. The data were produced by immunoSEQ multiplex PCR, yet TCRdb's version contains in-frame clones alone and is incomplete. The data contain 25,000 to 30,000 clones, 85% to 90% of them singletons. The material sequenced was PBMCs. Receptor source: a woman between 40 and 50 years old with lung cancer.

The chain combines TRBV9 with TRBJ2-1, with TRBD1 matching 8 bases. The CDR3 length is 14 residues. J gave up 2 bases and V 4 bases, and 2 bases lay outside the gene matches. Germline V gene lookup returns CDR1 SGDLS and CDR2 YYNGEE. The CDR3 loop reads CASSQTGAYNEQFF. The CDR3 DNA reads as TGTGCCAGCAGCCAGACAGGGGCCTACAATGAGCAGTTCTTC.

The chain joins TRBV11-1 to TRBJ2-5, with TRBD2 matching over 10 bases. Germline lookup yields CDR1 SGHAT and CDR2 FQDESV (reference sequence). V was clipped by 6 bases and J by 1 base; unmatched bases: 8. The CDR3 extends over 16 amino acids. The CDR3 DNA sequence: TGTGCCAGCAGGAGCCTAGCGGGGGAACTCCAAGAGACCCAGTACTTC. It encodes CASRSLAGELQETQYF.

This clone was observed a single time. V and J are TRBV2 and TRBJ2-7; D unclear. Deletions cut 2 bases from V and 4 bases from J, with 12 bases between. Germline values: CDR1 SNHLY, CDR2 FYNNEI. This CDR3 spans 14 amino acids. CDR3 DNA: TGTGCCAGCAGTGAACGGTCTTCTGGATACGAGCAGTACTTC. It encodes CASSERSSGYEQYF. Together with reference TRBV2 and TRBJ2-7, the CDR3 gives the full variable domain: EPEVTQTPSHQVTQMGQEVILRCVPISNHLYFYWYRQILGQKVEFLVSFYNNEISEKSEIFDDQFSVERPDGSNFTLKIRSTKLEDSAMYFCASSERSSGYEQYFGPGTRLTVT.

The chain carries TRBV7-9 and TRBJ2-7; 7 bases align to TRBD1. V shed 2 bases, J shed 3 bases, and the junction held 4 bases outside the gene matches. Looked up from germline, CDR1 is SEHNR and CDR2 is FQNEAQ (reference sequence). The length of the CDR3 is 14 residues. This CDR3 reads CASSLRDRFYEQYF. The CDR3 coding sequence is TGTGCCAGCAGCTTAAGGGACAGATTCTACGAGCAGTACTTC.

The chain is built from TRBV5-1 and TRBJ2-3; TRBD2 might be the D (6 bases). Trimming removed 4 bases from V and 3 bases from J, with 12 bases in between. Germline CDR1 is SGHRS and CDR2 is YFSETQ. There are 14 residues in the CDR3. CDR3: CASSPGRGTDTQYF. CDR3 sequence (DNA): TGCGCCAGCAGCCCGGGACGGGGGACAGATACGCAGTATTTT.

As DNA, the CDR3 is TGTGCCAGCAGTTTGGCCGCCAACTCCTACGAGCAGTACTTC. This translates into CASSLAANSYEQYF. V is TRBV27 and J is TRBJ2-7, with D uncertain. The CDR3 is 14 residues long. Germline V gene sequence: CDR1 MNHEY, CDR2 SMNVEV (reference sequence). V lost 3 bases to trimming and J lost 0 bases, with 9 bases between them.

V usage is TRBV5-1 and J usage is TRBJ2-5; D might be TRBD1 or TRBD2, each matching 6 bases. This CDR3 is built from 15 residues. Trimming cost V 8 bases and J 2 bases, with 19 bases left between them. Germline V gene lookup returns CDR1 SGHRS and CDR2 YFSETQ. The CDR3: CASNRAGSAQETQYF. The CDR3, as DNA: TGCGCCAGTAACAGGGCGGGGTCCGCGCAAGAGACCCAGTACTTC.

The V and J genes are TRBV7-3 and TRBJ1-1; the D gene is possibly TRBD1 (6 bases). V lost 5 bases, J lost 4 bases, and 11 bases lay in between. This CDR3 comprises 13 residues. CDR1 is SGHTA, CDR2 FQGTGA, per germline. The CDR3 is CASSPDRFTEAFF. In nucleotides, the CDR3 is TGTGCCAGCAGCCCAGACAGGTTCACTGAAGCTTTCTTT.

This chain uses TRBV7-3 with TRBJ2-3; the D gene is possibly TRBD2 (5 bases). This CDR3 comprises 14 residues. Trimming took 5 bases from V and 6 from J, leaving 15 bases between them. Per the germline V gene, CDR1 is SGHTA and CDR2 is FQGTGA. CDR3 loop: CASSRGSAGDTQYF. The CDR3 coding sequence is TGTGCCAGCAGCCGCGGGTCCGCGGGTGATACGCAGTATTTT. Using reference TRBV7-3 and TRBJ2-3 for the parts outside the CDR3, the full variable domain is GAGVSQTPSNKVTEKGKYVELRCDPISGHTALYWYRQSLGQGPEFLIYFQGTGAADDSGLPNDRFFAVRPEGSVSTLKIQRTERGDSAVYLCASSRGSAGDTQYFGPGTRLTVL.

J is TRBJ2-3 and V is TRBV30, with D unresolved. This CDR3 comprises 14 residues. The germline V and J ends were trimmed by 0 bases and 0 bases, with 7 bases remaining between them. Germline values: CDR1 GTSNPN, CDR2 SVGIG (reference sequence). CDR3 amino acids: CAWSVPLSTDTQYF. CDR3 sequence (DNA): TGTGCCTGGAGTGTCCCGCTCAGCACAGATACGCAGTATTTT.

J is TRBJ2-7 and V is TRBV5-5, with D unclear. The V and J ends lost 0 bases and 4 bases respectively, with 17 bases between them. Germline CDR1 reads SGHKS; CDR2 reads YYEKEE (reference sequence). The CDR3 length is 16 residues. CDR3 DNA: TGTGCCAGCAGCTTGGAGGCGCCAAGGGCCTCTTACGAGCAGTACTTC. Its translation is CASSLEAPRASYEQYF.

Worth noting for this clone: The junction shows a germline mismatch at one end, possibly a read error. CDR3 nucleotides: TGTGCCAGCAAGAAGACAGGGGGTTACTATGGCTGCACCTTC. Amino acids: CASKKTGGYYGCTF. The rearrangement uses TRBV14 and TRBJ1-2, with 9 bases aligning to TRBD1. Looked up from germline, CDR1 is SGHDN and CDR2 is FVKESK. The CDR3 is 14 residues long. Together with reference TRBV14 and TRBJ1-2, the CDR3 gives the full variable domain: EAGVTQFPSHSVIEKGQTVTLRCDPISGHDNLYWYRRVMGKEIKFLLHFVKESKQDESGMPNNRFLAERTGGTYSTLKVQPAELEDSGVYFCASKKTGGYYGCTFGSGTRLTVV.

The chain uses TRBV7-8 and TRBJ2-5; TRBD2 matches at 8 bases. Germline loops: CDR1 SGHVS, CDR2 FQNEAQ. This CDR3 contains 16 residues. Losses at the gene ends were 1 base for V and 3 bases for J; bases not matched to a gene: 7. The CDR3 coding sequence is TGTGCCAGCAGCTTAGTGCTAGCGGGCTTTAAAGAGACCCAGTACTTC. It is translated as CASSLVLAGFKETQYF. Complete variable domain (other parts from reference TRBV7-8 and TRBJ2-5): GAGVSQSPRYKVAKRGQDVALRCDPISGHVSLFWYQQALGQGPEFLTYFQNEAQLDKSGLPSDRFFAERPEGSVSTLKIQRTQQEDSAVYLCASSLVLAGFKETQYFGPGTRLLVL.

CDR3 DNA: TGTGCCACCAGCAGAGCAGGACAGGGGATGGTTGAAGCTTTCTTT. Protein: CATSRAGQGMVEAFF. The chain combines TRBV15 with TRBJ1-1, with 9 bases aligning to TRBD1. Germline CDR1 LNHNV, CDR2 YYDKDF (reference sequence). The CDR3 runs to 15 residues. V was clipped by 1 base and J by 7 bases; unmatched bases: 7.

The gene calls are TRBV29-1 and TRBJ1-3; 7 bases agree with TRBD1. This CDR3 is 12 amino acids long. Per the germline V gene, CDR1 is SQVTM and CDR2 is ANQGSEA. Trimming removed 3 bases from V and 4 bases from J; junction bases left unmatched: 0. The CDR3 protein is CSVEDRGNTIYF. CDR3 DNA: TGCAGCGTTGAGGACAGGGGAAACACCATATATTTT.

The V gene is TRBV4-1, the J gene TRBJ1-5; tentatively, D is TRBD1 (5 bases). CDR1 is MGHRA and CDR2 is YSYEKL in the germline V gene. The CDR3 spans 15 residues. V lost 6 bases and J lost 3, with 15 bases in between. The CDR3 coding sequence is TGCGCCAGCAGTCCCTTCGACAGCCTCAATCAGCCCCAGCATTTT. Translation: CASSPFDSLNQPQHF.

In its sample, this clone was seen once. The genes are TRBV12-3 or TRBV12-4 and TRBJ2-7; 7 positions agree with TRBD1. The ends lost 8 bases at V and 2 bases at J; junction bases unmatched: 0. The CDR3 contains 11 residues. CDR3 region: CASQGAYEQYF. The CDR3 region has the DNA TGTGCCAGCCAGGGGGCCTACGAGCAGTACTTC.

The V call is TRBV24-1, the J call TRBJ1-2, with D unresolved. Germline CDR1 and CDR2: KGHDR and SFDVKD. Between the trimmed V and J ends, which lost 2 bases and 5 bases, there was a span of 5 bases. The CDR3 loop spans 12 amino acids. This CDR3 is CATSDSGYGYTF. In DNA form, the CDR3 reads TGTGCCACCAGTGATTCGGGGTATGGCTACACCTTC.

V and J are TRBV15 and TRBJ1-4; 9 nucleotides agree with TRBD1. CDR1 is LNHNV, CDR2 YYDKDF, per germline (reference sequence). Losses at the gene ends were 0 bases for V and 7 bases for J; bases not matched to a gene: 6. The CDR3 runs to 16 residues. The CDR3 loop reads CATSRDPQGAREKLFF. The CDR3 bases are TGTGCCACCAGCAGAGACCCACAGGGGGCGCGTGAAAAACTGTTTTTT.

The V gene is TRBV7-3, the J gene TRBJ2-3, with 10 nucleotides matching TRBD2. CDR1 is SGHTA, CDR2 FQGTGA, per germline. V shed 3 bases, J shed 0 bases, and the junction held 0 bases outside the gene matches. The CDR3 runs 15 residues. CDR3 loop: CASSFSGGSTDTQYF. The CDR3 DNA reads TGTGCCAGCAGCTTTAGCGGGGGGAGCACAGATACGCAGTATTTT.

V and J are TRBV4-1 and TRBJ2-2; 9 bases line up with TRBD1. Germline V gives CDR1 MGHRA, CDR2 YSYEKL. J lost 4 bases, V lost 4 bases, and 7 bases had no gene match. The CDR3 consists of 16 residues. This CDR3 is CASSPSGTGRTGELFF. The CDR3 DNA reads as TGCGCCAGCAGCCCCTCCGGGACAGGGCGCACCGGGGAGCTGTTTTTT.

V usage is TRBV18 and J usage is TRBJ2-5; a possible D gene is TRBD1 (5 bases). V was cut by 4 bases and J by 5 bases, with 14 bases left in between. Per the germline V gene, CDR1 is KGHSH and CDR2 is LQKENI. The CDR3 is made up of 14 amino acids. The CDR3 region is CASSRLGPVETQYF. The CDR3 region has the DNA TGTGCCAGCTCACGTTTGGGGCCGGTTGAGACCCAGTACTTC.

The V gene is TRBV25-1, the J gene TRBJ2-7, with TRBD1 matching 7 bases. V trimming: 6 bases; J trimming: 2 bases; junction bases outside the gene matches: 7. The CDR3 loop spans 14 amino acids. CDR1 is MGHDK and CDR2 is SYGVNS in the germline V gene. This CDR3 is CASRSQQGPYEQYF. As DNA, the CDR3 is TGTGCCAGCAGGTCGCAACAGGGGCCCTACGAGCAGTACTTC.

This clone was detected only a few times. V and J are TRBV6-2 or TRBV6-3 and TRBJ1-1; weak D call: TRBD1 (6 bases). The CDR3 covers 12 residues. Germline CDR1 reads MNHEY; CDR2 reads SVGEGT. Trimming removed 2 bases at V and 7 bases at J, with 8 bases between. The CDR3 protein is CASSYGGHEAFF. The CDR3 DNA reads TGTGCCAGCAGTTACGGGGGACATGAAGCTTTCTTT.

The chain links TRBV29-1 to TRBJ2-3, with D tentatively TRBD2 (5 bases). The V gene's germline CDR1 is SQVTM and CDR2 ANQGSEA. The CDR3 totals 14 residues. Trimming took off 3 bases at V and 1 base at J, with 11 bases between the two ends. The CDR3 loop reads CSVDRNGGTDTQYF. The CDR3 coding sequence is TGCAGCGTTGATCGTAACGGGGGCACAGATACGCAGTATTTT.

The chain joins TRBV2 to TRBJ2-3, with 11 nucleotides matching TRBD1. The CDR3 contains 15 residues. After removal of 4 bases from V and 1 base from J, the junction contained 1 base not matched to a gene. Per the germline V gene, CDR1 is SNHLY and CDR2 is FYNNEI. The CDR3 loop is CASSVDRGRTDTQYF. The CDR3 DNA reads as TGTGCCAGCAGTGTGGACAGGGGGCGCACAGATACGCAGTATTTT.

This chain uses TRBV19 with TRBJ1-4; 7 bases are a match to TRBD1. The junction had 2 bases not matched to a gene; V was cut back by 1 base and J by 3 bases. The CDR3 is made up of 15 amino acids. Germline CDR1 reads LNHDA; CDR2 reads SQIVND (reference sequence). This chain's CDR3 is CASSIAGQANEKLFF. The CDR3 DNA follows: TGTGCCAGTAGTATAGCCGGACAGGCTAATGAAAAACTGTTTTTT.